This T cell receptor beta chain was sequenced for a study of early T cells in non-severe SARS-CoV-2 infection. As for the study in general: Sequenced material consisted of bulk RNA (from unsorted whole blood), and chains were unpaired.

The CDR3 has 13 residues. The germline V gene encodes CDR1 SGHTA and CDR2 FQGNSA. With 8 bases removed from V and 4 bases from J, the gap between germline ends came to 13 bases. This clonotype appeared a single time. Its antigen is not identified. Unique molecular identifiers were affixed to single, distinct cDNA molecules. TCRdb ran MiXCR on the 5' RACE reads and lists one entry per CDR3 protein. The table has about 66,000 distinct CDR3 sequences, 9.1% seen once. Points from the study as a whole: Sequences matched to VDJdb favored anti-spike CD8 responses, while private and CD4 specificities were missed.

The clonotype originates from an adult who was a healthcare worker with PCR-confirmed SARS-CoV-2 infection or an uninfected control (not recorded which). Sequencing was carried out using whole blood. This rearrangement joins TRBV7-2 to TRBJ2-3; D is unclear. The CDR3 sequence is CASLSQVSDTQYF. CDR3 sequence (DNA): TGTGCCAGCCTAAGCCAGGTTTCAGATACGCAGTATTTT.